This T cell receptor (beta chain) comes out of a study of human T cells and chemical hapten exposure. The CDR3 totals 15 residues. J gave up 3 bases and V 5 bases, and 6 bases lay outside the gene matches. Germline loops: CDR1 SGHNT, CDR2 YENEEA. General study findings and limits: Significantly greater numbers of large CDR3 similarity clusters came from expanded TCRs than from controls.

This clonotype has only a few counts. Antigen: not known. As for time point: patch test 2, 6 weeks after DPC sensitization. Noted treatment: therapeutic diphenylcyclopropenone sensitization with weekly scalp DPC. Venepuncture was done earlier than the placement of each patch test. Per the authors' pipeline: Sample TCR counts, which ranged from about 20,000 to 690,600, had a median of around 96,000. TCRdb re-derived calls from the RACE reads in MiXCR, one entry per CDR3 protein. For this entry, the V and J calls and clone size follow TCRdb and not the study's own pipeline. This table has 100,000 or so distinct CDR3 sequences, 9.3% appearing once.

V gene TRBV11-3 combines with J gene TRBJ1-5; TRBD1 aligns across 8 bases. Here the sequenced sample was whole blood, taken in connection with sensitization to the hapten diphenylcyclopropenone (DPC). This clonotype was obtained from a middle-aged woman with alopecia areata. Some clones in this sample may be carry-over from other donors' samples. The CDR3 loop reads CASSNRQGLNQPQHF. The DNA of the CDR3 is TGTGCCAGCAGCAACCGACAGGGGCTCAATCAGCCCCAGCATTTT.